This entry describes one T cell receptor beta chain. Germline-derived CDR1 and CDR2 are LNHDA and SQIVND (reference sequence). This CDR3 is 15 amino acids long. J gave up 7 bases and V 3 bases, and 7 bases lay outside the gene matches. This table comes from immunoSEQ multiplex PCR, and its TCRdb copy is limited to in-frame clones, with some not included. The profile covers roughly 80,000 clones, with around 92% appearing a single time and about 0.41% taken by the ten largest. This specimen comes from a study of technical replicates of blood from a few donors. The receptor was isolated from a human donor in good health. The sequenced sample was T cells isolated from PBMCs. The chain carries TRBV19 and TRBJ1-4, with 8 bases identical to TRBD1. The CDR3 DNA reads as TGTGCCAGTAGTATGACCGGGACAGGCTTTGAAAAACTGTTTTTT. Translating it yields CASSMTGTGFEKLFF.